The 2 T cell receptor beta chains given below trace back to one sample, sequenced in a study of T cell responses to AZD1222 COVID-19 vaccine. The table came from immunoSEQ multiplex PCR; TCRdb's copy has only in-frame clones and leaves some out. Found here are some 140,000 clones, about 93% of them singletons; the top ten hold 4.5% to 6%. The material was peripheral blood, obtained on day 0 of AZD1222 vaccination. The receptors come from an adult in good health.

The chain is built from TRBV5-1 and TRBJ2-3, with TRBD1 identical over 11 bases. This CDR3 is built from 15 residues. The germline V gene has CDR1 SGHRS and CDR2 YFSETQ. The trim removed 4 bases at V and 2 bases at J, leaving 3 bases unmatched. The CDR3 region is CASSRDRGITDTQYF. The CDR3 DNA follows: TGCGCCAGCAGCCGGGACAGGGGGATCACAGATACGCAGTATTTT.

J is TRBJ2-3 and V is TRBV29-1, with 9 bases lining up with TRBD2. Germline trimming cut 7 bases from V and 10 bases from J; bases unmatched to any gene: 12. CDR3 length equals 13 residues. Germline CDR1 and CDR2: SQVTM and ANQGSEA. The CDR3 DNA follows: TGCAGCGCGGATGGCGGGAGGGCCTTCTCGCAGTATTTT. Its translation is CSADGGRAFSQYF.